Sequencing of this TCR beta chain was carried out in a study of blood T cell repertoires in COVID-19. Turning to the study itself: Samples of COVID-19 (acute and convalescent) were obtained from the United States, Italy and Spain. Sources were T cells, B-cell-depleted T cells, or PBMCs; the material itself was cDNA or gDNA.

As processed by the authors: Nucleated cell counts were estimated from reference gene primer amplification. Sequencing used immunoSEQ multiplex PCR; TCRdb keeps in-frame clones, though not all of them. V, J and clone size are those of that table, while D and trimming were read from the DNA. Here the sample spans 70,000 to 95,000 clones, 88% being singletons. The CDR3 is made up of 16 amino acids. J was trimmed by 7 bases and V by 0 bases; bases with no gene match: 6. Germline CDR1 and CDR2: SGHRS and YFSETQ. The sequencing sample was made of peripheral blood. The chain has TRBV5-1 and TRBJ1-6; 8 bases match TRBD1. This TCR derives from a woman aged 70-85 years with acute or convalescent COVID-19. DNA for the CDR3: TGCGCCAGCAGCTTGGGGCCGGGACAGGCCAATTCACCCCTCCACTTT. It is translated as CASSLGPGQANSPLHF.